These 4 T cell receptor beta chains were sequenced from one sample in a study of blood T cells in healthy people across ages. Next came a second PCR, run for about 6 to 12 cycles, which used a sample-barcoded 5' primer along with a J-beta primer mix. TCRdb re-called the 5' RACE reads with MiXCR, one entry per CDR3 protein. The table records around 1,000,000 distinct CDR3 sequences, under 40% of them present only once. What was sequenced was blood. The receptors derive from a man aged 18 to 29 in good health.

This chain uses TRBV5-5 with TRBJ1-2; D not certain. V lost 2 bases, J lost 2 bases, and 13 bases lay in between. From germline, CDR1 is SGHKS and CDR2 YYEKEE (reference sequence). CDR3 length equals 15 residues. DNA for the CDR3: TGTGCCAGCAGCTTAACGCGACTCGAAAACTATGGCTACACCTTC. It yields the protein CASSLTRLENYGYTF.

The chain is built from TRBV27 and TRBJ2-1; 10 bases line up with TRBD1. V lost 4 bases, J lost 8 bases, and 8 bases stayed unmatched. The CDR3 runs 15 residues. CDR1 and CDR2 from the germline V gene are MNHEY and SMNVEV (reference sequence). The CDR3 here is CASSWTGGSWDEQFF. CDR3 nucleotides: TGTGCCAGCAGTTGGACAGGGGGATCTTGGGATGAGCAGTTCTTC.

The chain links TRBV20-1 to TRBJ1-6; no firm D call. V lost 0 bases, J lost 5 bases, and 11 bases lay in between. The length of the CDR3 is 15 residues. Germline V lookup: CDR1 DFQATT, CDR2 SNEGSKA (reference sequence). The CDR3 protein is CSARDSPGDNSPLHF. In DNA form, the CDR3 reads TGCAGTGCTAGAGATTCGCCAGGCGATAATTCACCCCTCCACTTT.

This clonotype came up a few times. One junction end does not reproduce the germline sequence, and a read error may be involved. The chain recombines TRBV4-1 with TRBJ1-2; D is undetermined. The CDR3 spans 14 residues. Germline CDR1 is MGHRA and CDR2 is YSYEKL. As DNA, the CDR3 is TGTGCCAGCAGCCAAGTCGGCAGAAACTATGGCTACACCTTC. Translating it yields CASSQVGRNYGYTF.